The sample holds a few counts of the clone carrying this T cell receptor beta chain. Its target is unknown. This record belongs to a study of beta chain features in type 1 diabetes. Study-level information: When patients were set against healthy donors, age, gender and cell yields were similar. Investigators examined 107,917,701 sorted cells across all samples. General study points: Type 1 diabetes patients showed fewer insertions and more deletions at VDJ junctions. Across all four CD4+ subsets, people with type 1 diabetes showed modestly shorter TCRB CDR3s.

The CDR3 totals 15 residues. Trimming removed 2 bases from V and 5 bases from J; junction bases left unmatched: 8. Per the germline V gene, CDR1 is SGHVS and CDR2 is FQNEAQ. Expressed TCRB transcripts got sequenced, as all isolated RNA was reverse transcribed. Sequenced by immunoSEQ multiplex PCR; TCRdb stores in-frame clones only, minus some. The table lists a few hundred thousand clones, roughly 13% of them singletons. Every donor provided one heparinised blood draw, which averaged approximately 100 mL. The TCR was taken from a man younger than 40 with type 1 diabetes. The sequenced material came from naive CD4+ T cells from blood. The V call is TRBV7-8, the J call TRBJ2-7; TRBD2 aligns across 8 bases. CDR3: CASSLRREVTDEQYF. The CDR3 bases are TGTGCCAGCAGCTTAAGGCGGGAGGTTACTGACGAGCAGTACTTC.